These 18 T cell receptor beta chains share one sample of origin, sequenced in a study of spatial heterogeneity in lung cancer (dated by TCRdb to about 2019). Taken with the paper, the label for time point translates to: sample taken at primary tumor resection. Whole RNA extracted from tumor and nontumor lung tissue, or from cryopreserved PBMC samples, was used for TCR sequencing without cell sorting. Library preparation employed 5' RACE. Sequencing used a NextSeq 500. TCRdb cleaned the public reads at Q25 with fastp, built clones with MiXCR and kept in-frame beta chains. A single entry per CDR3 protein holds the most common genes and DNA from its merged rows. The table for this sample lists 7,000 or so distinct CDR3 sequences; approximately 5% of them were counted only once. The ten largest clones add up to approximately 9% of the sample. Sequenced here: normal lung tissue next to the tumor, sampled at surgery. These receptors all come from a female donor with early-stage non-small cell lung cancer.

A few counts support this clonotype. J is TRBJ2-4 and V is TRBV29-1; D is perhaps TRBD1 or TRBD2 (5 bases each). The V and J ends lost 4 bases and 6 bases respectively, with 13 bases between them. The CDR3 spans 13 residues. Germline lookup yields CDR1 SQVTM and CDR2 ANQGSEA. CDR3 amino acids: CSVVASQGNIQYF. Here the CDR3 DNA reads TGCAGCGTTGTCGCTAGCCAGGGAAACATTCAGTACTTC.

By frequency in the sample, this clonotype is medium-sized (0.01 to 0.1%). This rearrangement joins TRBV10-2 to TRBJ2-2, with D possibly TRBD1 on 6 matching bases. The CDR3 spans 14 residues. Germline CDR1 and CDR2: WSHSY and SAAADI. V gave up 2 bases and J gave up 6 bases, with 10 bases separating them. CDR3: CASSETGTAGELFF. CDR3 in DNA: TGCGCCAGCAGTGAGACAGGGACCGCCGGGGAGCTGTTTTTT.

This clonotype was recorded at least ten times. V and J are TRBV12-3 or TRBV12-4 and TRBJ1-5; 10 bases are a match to TRBD1. Trimming removed 5 bases from V and 7 bases from J; junction bases left unmatched: 8. The CDR3 is 15 residues long. This chain's CDR3 is CASSAQGQGNQPQHF. CDR3 in DNA: TGTGCCAGCAGTGCTCAGGGACAGGGGAACCAGCCCCAGCATTTT.

In this sample, this clonotype turned up many times. This chain connects TRBV5-1 to TRBJ2-7; TRBD2 aligns across 9 bases. Germline CDR1 and CDR2: SGHRS and YFSETQ. V lost 2 bases and J lost 3; bases outside the gene matches: 6. The CDR3 is 15 residues long. DNA of the CDR3: TGCGCCAGCAGCTTAACCGGGACTAGCTACTACGAGCAGTACTTC. This gives the protein CASSLTGTSYYEQYF.

The V call is TRBV28, the J call TRBJ2-1; 7 nucleotides align to TRBD2. The CDR3 sequence is 15 residues long. In germline, CDR1 is MDHEN, CDR2 SYDVKM. V shed 5 bases and J 3 bases; nucleotides not matched to a gene: 7. This CDR3 is CASSDSSGFYNEQFF. The CDR3, as DNA: TGTGCCAGCAGTGACTCTAGCGGATTCTACAATGAGCAGTTCTTC.

This clonotype was seen at least ten times. This rearrangement joins TRBV20-1 to TRBJ1-3; 7 nucleotides agree with TRBD1. In germline, CDR1 is DFQATT, CDR2 SNEGSKA (reference sequence). The V and J ends lost 5 bases and 5 bases, in that order; junction bases with no gene match: 9. The CDR3 is 14 amino acids. The CDR3 is CSAPDREGRNTIYF. CDR3 DNA: TGCAGTGCTCCAGACAGGGAAGGGAGAAACACCATATATTTT.

In its sample, this clonotype is medium-sized. The gene calls are TRBV28 and TRBJ2-7; 7 positions agree with TRBD1. V lost 5 bases and J lost 2; bases outside the gene matches: 9. CDR3 length: 15 amino acids. Germline assignment: CDR1 MDHEN and CDR2 SYDVKM. CDR3 protein: CASSGTARGAYEQYF. The DNA for the CDR3 is TGTGCCAGCAGTGGGACAGCCCGAGGGGCCTACGAGCAGTACTTC.

In this sample, this clonotype turned up a few times. The chain links TRBV5-1 to TRBJ2-5, with D hard to call. V was trimmed by 3 bases and J by 3 bases, leaving 9 bases between them. Per germline, CDR1 SGHRS and CDR2 YFSETQ. The CDR3 is made up of 13 amino acids. CDR3 amino acids: CASSWTLKETQYF. As DNA, the CDR3 is TGCGCCAGCAGCTGGACCCTAAAAGAGACCCAGTACTTC.

The rearrangement joins TRBV3-1 to TRBJ2-5; D may be TRBD2 (6 bases). The CDR3 sequence is 13 residues long. V was pared by 2 bases and J by 9 bases, with 13 bases between. Germline-derived CDR1 and CDR2 are LGHDT and YNNKEL (reference sequence). The CDR3 DNA reads as TGTGCCAGCAGCCAAAGACGGGAGTCCTCCCAGTACTTC. The encoded protein is CASSQRRESSQYF.

By sample share, this clonotype is medium-sized (0.01 to 0.1%). This chain joins TRBV11-2 and TRBJ2-3; D remains unclear. This CDR3 has 11 residues. Germline-derived CDR1 and CDR2 are SGHAT and FQNNGV. The ends were cut back, 9 bases at V and 2 bases at J, with 6 bases in the middle. The chain's CDR3 is CARDHTDTQYF. Written as DNA, the CDR3 is TGTGCCAGAGACCACACAGATACGCAGTATTTT.

This clonotype was detected ten times or more. The chain links TRBV7-7 to TRBJ2-5; 7 nucleotides align to TRBD1. CDR3 length: 15 amino acids. V was pared by 1 base and J by 3 bases, with 5 bases of the junction left unmatched. Germline V gene data show CDR1 as SSHAT and CDR2 as FNYEAQ (reference sequence). The CDR3 bases are TGTGCCAGCAGCTTAGGAGGGACAGAGAAAGAGACCCAGTACTTC. Amino acid sequence: CASSLGGTEKETQYF.

At least ten counts were recorded for this clonotype. The V call is TRBV11-1, the J call TRBJ2-1, with D hard to call. Germline V gene data show CDR1 as SGHAT and CDR2 as FQDESV (reference sequence). The V gene lost 3 bases and the J gene lost 8 bases, with 14 bases spanning the gap. The CDR3 extends over 14 amino acids. CDR3 sequence reads: CASSLISDFDEQFF. The CDR3 region has the DNA TGTGCCAGCAGCTTGATCTCAGACTTCGATGAGCAGTTCTTC.

Many counts were recorded for this clonotype. This chain connects TRBV7-8 to TRBJ1-1, with 7 bases matching TRBD1. This CDR3 region has 15 residues. With V trimmed by 5 bases and J by 5 bases, 11 bases remained unmatched. Germline loops: CDR1 SGHVS, CDR2 FQNEAQ. DNA of the CDR3: TGTGCCAGCAGCCAAACGACAGGGACGGGTACTGAAGCTTTCTTT. Translation: CASSQTTGTGTEAFF.

Remarks on this clonotype: This sequence may be a read error, since a much larger clone differs from it by one base. This CDR3 is CAWLAQGGTEASF. The CDR3 nucleotides are TGTGCCTGGTTAGCTCAGGGCGGTACTGAAGCTTCCTTT. V is TRBV30 and J is TRBJ1-1, with D maybe TRBD1 (5 bases). The CDR3 has 13 amino acids. CDR1 is GTSNPN, CDR2 SVGIG, per germline (reference sequence).

This clonotype was seen repeatedly, ten times or more. The J gene is TRBJ2-1, the V gene TRBV10-1; 8 nucleotides agree with TRBD2. The CDR3 contains 16 residues. Germline V gene data show CDR1 as WNHNN and CDR2 as SYGVQD (reference sequence). J lost 8 bases, V lost 2 bases, and 11 bases had no gene match. The CDR3 region has the DNA TGCGCCAGCAGTGAGAGGTCAAGGACTAGCATCGATGAGCAGTTCTTC. Translating it yields CASSERSRTSIDEQFF.

This sequence joins TRBV6-1 and TRBJ1-2; D unclear. Trimming pared 0 bases from V and 7 bases from J, leaving 6 bases between. The CDR3 contains 12 residues. The germline V gene encodes CDR1 MNHNS and CDR2 SASEGT. The CDR3: CASSEALFGYTF. The CDR3 DNA sequence: TGTGCCAGCAGTGAAGCACTCTTTGGCTACACCTTC.

This clonotype was found many times. The chain is built from TRBV7-2 and TRBJ1-5; possibly TRBD1 for D (6 bases). The CDR3 consists of 16 residues. The ends were cut back, 5 bases at V and 2 bases at J, with 16 bases in the middle. The germline CDR1 and CDR2 sequences are SGHTA and FQGNSA. The CDR3 loop is CASSLGNRAGNQPQHF. Written as DNA, the CDR3 is TGTGCCAGCAGCCTAGGGAACAGGGCTGGCAATCAGCCCCAGCATTTT.

Many counts were recorded for this clonotype. CDR3 residues: CASSTGTQSEQFF. The DNA of the CDR3 is TGCGCCAGCAGCACCGGGACCCAAAGTGAGCAGTTCTTC. The rearrangement joins TRBV5-1 to TRBJ2-1, with D possibly being TRBD1 or TRBD2 (5 bases each). The CDR3 is 13 amino acids. V lost 4 bases to trimming and J lost 9 bases, with 14 bases between them. Germline lookup yields CDR1 SGHRS and CDR2 YFSETQ.